This TCR beta chain was recorded in a study of shared clonotypes between healthy human individuals. As for this clone: The antigen is not known.

The study's findings and limits: Read depth was anticipated to influence clonotype sharing among donors. The rarefaction results pointed to incomplete sorted-subset sequencing despite large depth. Clonotypes shared by all four sorted-subset donors had higher generation probabilities than non-shared clonotypes.

This CDR3 comprises 15 residues. Trimming shortened V by 4 bases and J by 0 bases, and 10 bases separated the two germline ends. Germline-derived CDR1 and CDR2 are LGHNA and YSLEER. Naive CD8 isolation took CD45RO-negative cells positively selected for CCR7 and excluded terminally differentiated effector memory CD45RA+ cells. Each PCR replicate from the sorted subsets contained around 200 ng DNA, which is roughly 33,000 T cell genomes. Libraries were prepared by immunoSEQ multiplex PCR; TCRdb keeps only in-frame clonotypes and omits some of them. Seen here are around 1,900,000 clones, roughly 93% observed once, and the top ten hold around 1.7%.

The receptor was derived from a man between 18 and 35 years old in good health. Some clones in this sample may be carry-over from other donors' samples. This sequence joins TRBV4-3 and TRBJ2-1; TRBD2 is a possible D gene (5 bases). Sequenced material: naive CD8+ T cells from PBMCs. CDR3 protein: CASSPSGNSYNEQFF. CDR3 DNA sequence: TGCGCCAGCAGCCCAAGCGGAAACTCCTACAATGAGCAGTTCTTC.